Listed below are T cell receptor beta chains from one sample, sequenced in a study of blood T cell repertoires in COVID-19. TCRdb's table, derived via immunoSEQ multiplex PCR, lists solely in-frame clones and lacks some. Of roughly 130,000 clones in the sample, almost 85% are singletons; the top ten hold roughly an eighth. The sample taken for sequencing was peripheral blood. These receptor sequences come from a woman aged 25 to 39 who had recovered from COVID-19. CDR3s include the opening cysteine and the closing phenylalanine or tryptophan. A D gene is named only where the DNA matches it firmly. Size tells how often a clone was seen (once, few, many) or the class of an expanded clone, and some rows leave it out.

NA TRBJ1-1 TRBV27 TRBD1 TGTGCCAGCAGTTTCGACAGGGACACTGAAGCTTTCTTT CASSFDRDTEAFF
NA TRBJ1-2 TRBV5-4 NA TGTGCCAGCAGCCTCGGTCTGTCCGGTAACTATGGCTACACCTTC CASSLGLSGNYGYTF
NA TRBJ2-2 TRBV25-1 NA TGTGCCAGCAGTGAATATGTGACAGTGAACACCGGGGAGCTGTTTTTT CASSEYVTVNTGELFF
NA TRBJ2-3 TRBV13 NA TGTGCCAGCAGCTCCGAACTAGCAGATACGCAGTATTTT CASSSELADTQYF
NA TRBJ1-4 TRBV2 TRBD1 TGTGCCAGCGGACCACAGGGGACTAATGAAAAACTGTTTTTT CASGPQGTNEKLFF
NA TRBJ2-3 TRBV6-6 TRBD2 TGTGCCAGCAGCCTCACTAGCGGGGTTTCAACAGATACGCAGTATTTT CASSLTSGVSTDTQYF
NA TRBJ1-2 TRBV6-5 NA TGTGCCAGCAGTTTACAGAAAAACAACTATGGCTACACCTTC CASSLQKNNYGYTF
NA TRBJ1-5 TRBV5-5 TRBD1 TGTGCCAGCAGCTTGGGGGGACAGGACATCTCGCGGCCCCAGCATTTT CASSLGGQDISRPQHF
NA TRBJ2-7 TRBV27 NA TGTGCCAGCAGTTTCGCGACTAGACCCTACGAGCAGTACTTC CASSFATRPYEQYF
NA TRBJ1-1 TRBV7-9 NA TGTGCCAGCAGCCGTAACACTGAAGCTTTCTTT CASSRNTEAFF
NA TRBJ2-1 TRBV5-6 TRBD1 TGTGCCAGCAGGGCAGGGGGCAATGAGCAGTTCTTC CASRAGGNEQFF
NA TRBJ1-1 TRBV7-6 NA TGTGCCAGCAGCTTAGGCGGCCCCCTTATGAACACTGAAGCTTTCTTT CASSLGGPLMNTEAFF
NA TRBJ1-1 TRBV10-3 TRBD1 TGTGCCATTGGGGGTTTGAGACAGGGGGGAATGAACACTGAAGCTTTCTTT CAIGGLRQGGMNTEAFF
NA TRBJ2-1 TRBV5-4 TRBD2 TGTGCCAGCAGCTTGTGGGGGACTAGCAATGAGCAGTTCTTC CASSLWGTSNEQFF
NA TRBJ1-1 TRBV9 TRBD1 TGTGCCAGCAGCGTAGGGGGGGACAGGGTCACTGAAGCTTTCTTT CASSVGGDRVTEAFF
NA TRBJ1-2 TRBV30 NA TGTGCCTGGGCCCGCGGGAGGGACTATGGCTACACCTTC CAWARGRDYGYTF
NA TRBJ1-2 TRBV29-1 NA TGCAGCGTTGCAGGGAACTATGGCTACACCTTC CSVAGNYGYTF
NA TRBJ2-7 TRBV6-5 NA TGTGCCAGCAGTTCGGCGGGACCTAAAGGCTCCTACGAGCAGTACTTC CASSSAGPKGSYEQYF
NA TRBJ2-2 TRBV7-2 NA TGTGCCAGCAGCTTATTAGCGGTGAACACCGGGGAGCTGTTTTTT CASSLLAVNTGELFF
NA TRBJ2-7 TRBV11-2 NA TGTGCCAGCAGATTAGGATGGGACCGGGGGTACGAGCAGTACTTC CASRLGWDRGYEQYF
NA TRBJ2-3 TRBV6-2/TRBV6-3 TRBD1 TGTGCCAGCAGTTACTTGGGACAGGGAATCCGTGGTACGCAGTATTTT CASSYLGQGIRGTQYF
few TRBJ2-5 TRBV7-6 TRBD2 TGTGCCAGCAGCTCCACCCTAGCGGGAGGACAGGAGACCCAGTACTTC CASSSTLAGGQETQYF
NA TRBJ1-4 TRBV6-5 TRBD1 TGTGCCAGCAGTTCCCTTTTGCTACAGGGGGCTGGAAAACTGTTTTTT CASSSLLLQGAGKLFF
NA TRBJ2-2 TRBV27 TRBD1 TGTGCCAGCAGTTCCCACGACAGGGTGAACACCGGGGAGCTGTTTTTT CASSSHDRVNTGELFF
NA TRBJ2-7 TRBV5-4 NA TGTGCCAGCAGACAGGGCCCCTCGTACGAGCAGTACTTC CASRQGPSYEQYF
NA TRBJ1-2 TRBV30 TRBD1 TGTGCCTGGAGTGTAGGACAGGGGGCGCTGGCTAACTATGGCTACACCTTC CAWSVGQGALANYGYTF
once TRBJ2-7 TRBV6-1 TRBD2 TGTGCCAGCAGTGAACGGACTAGCGGGAGATACGAGCAGTACTTC CASSERTSGRYEQYF
NA TRBJ1-1 TRBV19 NA TGTGCCAGTAGTGAGACGGGTGTGAACACTGAAGCTTTCTTT CASSETGVNTEAFF